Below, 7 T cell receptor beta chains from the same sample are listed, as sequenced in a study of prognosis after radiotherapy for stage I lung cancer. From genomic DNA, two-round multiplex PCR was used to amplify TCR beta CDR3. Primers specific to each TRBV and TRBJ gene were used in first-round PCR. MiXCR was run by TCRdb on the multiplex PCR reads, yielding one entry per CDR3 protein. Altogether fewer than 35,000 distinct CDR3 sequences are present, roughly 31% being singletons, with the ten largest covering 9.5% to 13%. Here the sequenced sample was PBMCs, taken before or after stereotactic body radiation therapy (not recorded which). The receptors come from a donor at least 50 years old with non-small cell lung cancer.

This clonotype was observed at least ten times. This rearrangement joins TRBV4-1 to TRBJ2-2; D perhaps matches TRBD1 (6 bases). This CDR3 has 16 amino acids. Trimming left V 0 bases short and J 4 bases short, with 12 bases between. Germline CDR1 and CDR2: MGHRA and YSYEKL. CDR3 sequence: CASSQEAGAITGELFF. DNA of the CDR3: TGCGCCAGCAGCCAAGAAGCAGGGGCGATCACCGGGGAGCTGTTTTTT.

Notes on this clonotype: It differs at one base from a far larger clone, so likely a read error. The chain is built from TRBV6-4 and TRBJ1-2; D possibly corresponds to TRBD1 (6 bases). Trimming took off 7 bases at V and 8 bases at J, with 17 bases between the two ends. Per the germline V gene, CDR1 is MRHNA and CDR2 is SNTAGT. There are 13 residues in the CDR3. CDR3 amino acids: CASKTGLPDGYTF. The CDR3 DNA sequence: TGTGCCAGCAAAACAGGGTTACCTGACGGCTACACCTTC.

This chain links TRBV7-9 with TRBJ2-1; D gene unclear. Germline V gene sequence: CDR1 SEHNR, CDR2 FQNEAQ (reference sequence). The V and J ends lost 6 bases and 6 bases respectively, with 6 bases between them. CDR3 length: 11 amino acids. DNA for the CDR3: TGTGCCAGCAGACATTTCAATGAGCAGTTCTTC. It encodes CASRHFNEQFF.

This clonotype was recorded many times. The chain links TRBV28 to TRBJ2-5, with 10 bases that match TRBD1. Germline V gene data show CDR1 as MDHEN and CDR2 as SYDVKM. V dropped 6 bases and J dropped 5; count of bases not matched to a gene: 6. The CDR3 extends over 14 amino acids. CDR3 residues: CASSPTGGHETQYF. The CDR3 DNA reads TGTGCCAGCAGCCCGACAGGGGGCCACGAGACCCAGTACTTC.

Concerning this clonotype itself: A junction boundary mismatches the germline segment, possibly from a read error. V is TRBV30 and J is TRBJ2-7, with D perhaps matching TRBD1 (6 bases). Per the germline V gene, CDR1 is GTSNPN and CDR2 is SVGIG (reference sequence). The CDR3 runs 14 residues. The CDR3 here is CVWTAWTAFYEQYF. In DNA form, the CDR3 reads TGTGTCTGGACCGCCTGGACAGCGTTCTACGAGCAGTACTTC.

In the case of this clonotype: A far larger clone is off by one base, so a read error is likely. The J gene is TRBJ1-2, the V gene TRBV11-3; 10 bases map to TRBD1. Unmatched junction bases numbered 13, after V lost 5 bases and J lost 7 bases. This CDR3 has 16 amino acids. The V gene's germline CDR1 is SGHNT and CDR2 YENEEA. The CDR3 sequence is CASSPEGTGDKRGYTF. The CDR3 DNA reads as TGTGCCAGCAGCCCCGAAGGGACAGGGGATAAGCGTGGCTACACCTTC. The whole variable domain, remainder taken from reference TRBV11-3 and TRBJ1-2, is EAGVVQSPRYKIIEKKQPVAFWCNPISGHNTLYWYLQNLGQGPELLIRYENEEAVDDSQLPKDRFSAERLKGVDSTLKIQPAELGDSAVYLCASSPEGTGDKRGYTFGSGTRLTVV.

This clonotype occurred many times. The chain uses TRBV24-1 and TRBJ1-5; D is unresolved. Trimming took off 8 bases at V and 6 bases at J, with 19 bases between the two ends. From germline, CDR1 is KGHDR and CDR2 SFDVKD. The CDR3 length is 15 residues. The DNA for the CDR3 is TGTGCCACCACTTACAGAGCATACAGTAGTCAGCCCCAGCATTTT. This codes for CATTYRAYSSQPQHF.